A selection of T cell receptor beta chains follows, all from one sample in a study of cytomegalovirus exposure and HLA in healthy donors. Generated by immunoSEQ multiplex PCR, the TCRdb table keeps only in-frame clones and is missing some. This repertoire shows some 190,000 clones, 77% found once; its top ten account for 1.4%. Material for sequencing was PBMCs. Receptors were obtained from a man between 18 and 29 years old in good health and CMV-seronegative. Both conserved end residues are part of each CDR3. The D gene is left open where the match is weak. Clone sizes are given selectively: once, few, many, or a class where the clone is expanded.

v_gene,d_gene,abundance,j_gene,CDR3aa,CDR3nt
TRBV5-1,TRBD1,-,TRBJ2-7,CASSETGGNYEQYF,TGCGCCAGCAGCGAGACAGGGGGTAACTACGAGCAGTACTTC
TRBV6-1,-,-,TRBJ2-1,CASSEAGGRARTGEQFF,TGTGCCAGCAGTGAAGCGGGGGGTAGGGCCCGAACTGGGGAGCAGTTCTTC
TRBV11-1,TRBD1,-,TRBJ1-1,CASSLGGTGVNTEAFF,TGTGCCAGCAGCTTAGGGGGGACAGGGGTGAACACTGAAGCTTTCTTT
TRBV4-1,-,-,TRBJ1-3,CASSQGLGQTGNTIYF,TGCGCCAGCAGCCAAGGGTTGGGCCAGACCGGAAACACCATATATTTT
TRBV18,-,-,TRBJ1-2,CASSPDIYGYTF,TGTGCCAGCTCCCCCGACATCTATGGCTACACCTTC
TRBV6-6,TRBD1,-,TRBJ1-5,CATEYSGQGYQPQHF,TGTGCCACCGAATATTCGGGACAGGGCTATCAGCCCCAGCATTTT
TRBV7-8,-,-,TRBJ1-4,CASSSQGIRPKLFF,TGTGCCAGCAGCTCGCAGGGTATCCGTCCAAAACTGTTTTTT
TRBV9,-,-,TRBJ1-4,CASSVGGAREKLFF,TGTGCCAGCAGCGTTGGGGGGGCTCGTGAAAAACTGTTTTTT
TRBV7-2,TRBD1,-,TRBJ1-2,CASSLEQGNYGYTF,TGTGCCAGCAGCTTAGAACAGGGGAACTATGGCTACACCTTC
TRBV5-6,-,-,TRBJ2-6,CASSFRPEVTGANVLTF,TGTGCCAGCAGCTTTAGGCCCGAGGTAACTGGGGCCAACGTCCTGACTTTC
TRBV19,-,-,TRBJ1-6,CASKDPGSSGVNSPLHF,TGTGCCAGTAAGGATCCCGGGTCGTCGGGAGTTAATTCACCCCTCCACTTT
TRBV7-3,TRBD2,-,TRBJ2-2,CASRNIAGGPHGELFF,TGTGCCAGCAGAAATATAGCGGGGGGGCCCCACGGGGAGCTGTTTTTT
TRBV4-1,-,-,TRBJ1-2,CASSHPGVLGGYTF,TGCGCCAGCAGCCACCCCGGGGTCCTTGGTGGCTACACCTTC
TRBV4-3,TRBD1,-,TRBJ1-1,CASSRGTGGFRGTEAFF,TGCGCCAGCAGCCGCGGGACAGGGGGCTTTCGCGGCACTGAAGCTTTCTTT
TRBV19,TRBD1,-,TRBJ1-2,CASTATGTGYGYTF,TGTGCCAGTACCGCGACAGGGACGGGCTATGGCTACACCTTC
TRBV7-2,TRBD2,-,TRBJ2-1,CASLRSSGPGREQFF,TGTGCCAGCCTCCGATCTAGCGGTCCAGGGAGGGAGCAGTTCTTC
TRBV19,-,-,TRBJ2-3,CASRRFTTDTQYF,TGTGCCAGTAGGAGGTTTACCACAGATACGCAGTATTTT
TRBV5-6,TRBD1,few,TRBJ1-2,CASSPRTGVPGYTF,TGTGCCAGCAGCCCCCGGACAGGAGTTCCTGGCTACACCTTC
TRBV5-5,-,-,TRBJ1-3,CASSLSQTYRNTIYF,TGTGCCAGCAGCTTGTCACAGACCTATAGAAACACCATATATTTT
TRBV5-1,TRBD2,-,TRBJ2-1,CASSLVVAGDNEQFF,TGCGCCAGCAGCTTGGTGGTAGCGGGAGACAATGAGCAGTTCTTC
TRBV27,TRBD1,few,TRBJ1-2,CARGKGTGDPYGYTF,TGTGCCAGAGGGAAGGGGACAGGGGACCCCTATGGCTACACCTTC
TRBV9,TRBD2,-,TRBJ2-7,CASSVASAGDEQYF,TGTGCCAGCAGCGTAGCGTCAGCGGGGGATGAGCAGTACTTC
TRBV5-8,-,-,TRBJ1-1,CASSFDWTANTEAFF,TGTGCCAGCAGCTTCGATTGGACAGCGAACACTGAAGCTTTCTTT
TRBV7-8,TRBD1,-,TRBJ1-1,CASSPRQGLMNTEAFF,TGTGCCAGCAGCCCGAGACAGGGCCTGATGAACACTGAAGCTTTCTTT
TRBV9,-,-,TRBJ2-1,CASSVVGGSSLGEQFF,TGTGCCAGCAGCGTAGTGGGGGGTTCCTCCCTCGGTGAGCAGTTCTTC
TRBV25-1,-,few,TRBJ1-1,CASSRGGNTEAFF,TGTGCCAGCAGTAGAGGGGGGAACACTGAAGCTTTCTTT
TRBV4-3,-,-,TRBJ1-2,CASSQVWRLEDNYGYTF,TGCGCCAGCAGCCAAGTATGGCGTCTTGAGGATAACTATGGCTACACCTTC
TRBV7-7,TRBD2,-,TRBJ2-1,CASSLGGSSGEQFF,TGTGCTAGCAGCTTGGGGGGGAGTTCGGGTGAGCAGTTCTTC
TRBV4-1,-,few,TRBJ1-6,CASSLDRYNSPLHF,TGCGCCAGCAGCCTTGACAGGTATAATTCACCCCTCCACTTT
TRBV7-9,-,-,TRBJ2-7,CSSSPGGTYEQYF,TGTTCCAGCAGCCCTGGGGGGACCTACGAGCAGTACTTC
TRBV2,TRBD2,-,TRBJ2-3,CASSDRRGSTDTQYF,TGTGCCAGCAGTGACCGGCGGGGGAGCACAGATACGCAGTATTTT
TRBV7-2,TRBD1,once,TRBJ2-3,CASSLAFPRNPGQGGTDTQYF,TGTGCCAGCAGCTTAGCATTCCCCCGAAATCCTGGACAGGGGGGCACAGATACGCAGTATTTT
TRBV9,TRBD2,-,TRBJ2-5,CASSVSGRGGWETQYF,TGTGCCAGCAGCGTATCCGGGCGGGGGGGGTGGGAGACCCAGTACTTC
TRBV6-5,-,-,TRBJ1-1,CASSGLRNTEAFF,TGTGCCAGCAGTGGGCTTAGGAACACTGAAGCTTTCTTT
TRBV25-1,-,-,TRBJ2-3,CASSESDRSTDTQYF,TGTGCCAGCAGTGAATCAGACAGATCCACAGATACGCAGTATTTT
TRBV10-3,TRBD1,-,TRBJ1-2,CAIANPGQGPNYGYTF,TGTGCCATCGCAAATCCAGGACAGGGCCCAAACTATGGCTACACCTTC
TRBV19,TRBD1,-,TRBJ2-6,CASSMGTGVLGANVLTF,TGTGCCAGTAGTATGGGGACAGGGGTGTTAGGGGCCAACGTCCTGACTTTC
TRBV7-2,-,-,TRBJ1-5,CASSLQGRSNQPQHF,TGTGCCAGCAGCCTACAGGGACGGAGCAATCAGCCCCAGCATTTT
TRBV27,-,-,TRBJ2-7,CASSLSRGGELEYF,TGTGCCAGCAGTTTATCAAGAGGGGGGGAATTGGAGTACTTC
TRBV5-1,TRBD2,-,TRBJ2-5,CASSLAGLAGAKETQYF,TGCGCCAGCAGCTTGGCCGGACTAGCGGGGGCAAAAGAGACCCAGTACTTC
TRBV29-1,TRBD2,-,TRBJ2-7,CSVVGDYSYEQYF,TGCAGCGTTGTTGGGGACTACTCCTACGAGCAGTACTTC
TRBV7-8,-,-,TRBJ1-5,CASSLELGGVTQHF,TGTGCCAGCAGCTTAGAGCTCGGGGGGGTGACCCAGCATTTT
TRBV7-8,-,-,TRBJ1-4,CASSSNNGKEKLFF,TGTGCCAGCAGCTCCAATAACGGGAAGGAAAAACTGTTTTTT
TRBV9,TRBD2,-,TRBJ2-7,CASSTRLAGEQYF,TGTGCCAGCAGCACCCGACTAGCGGGAGAGCAGTACTTC
TRBV14,TRBD1,-,TRBJ2-7,CASSQPPGTEDYEQYF,TGTGCCAGCAGCCAGCCTCCCGGGACAGAAGACTACGAGCAGTACTTC
TRBV4-3,-,-,TRBJ2-1,CASSQDALYYNEQFF,TGCGCCAGCAGCCAAGATGCGCTATACTACAATGAGCAGTTCTTC
TRBV6-5,TRBD1,-,TRBJ2-1,CASSAGTGLYVEQFF,TGTGCCAGCAGTGCCGGGACAGGGTTGTATGTGGAGCAGTTCTTC
TRBV7-8,TRBD1,-,TRBJ1-5,CASSNDRGAGNQPQHF,TGTGCCAGCAGCAACGACAGGGGAGCCGGCAATCAGCCCCAGCATTTT
TRBV18,TRBD1,-,TRBJ2-7,CASSQPGQGIYEQYF,TGTGCCAGCTCACAGCCGGGACAGGGTATTTACGAGCAGTACTTC
TRBV5-6,-,-,TRBJ1-2,CASRATGVANYGYTF,TGTGCCAGCAGGGCGACAGGAGTAGCTAACTATGGCTACACCTTC
TRBV7-2,-,-,TRBJ2-7,CAVEGVGYEQYF,TGTGCCGTGGAGGGTGTCGGATACGAGCAGTACTTC
TRBV6-1,-,-,TRBJ2-2,CASTRSGELFF,TGTGCCAGCACCCGTTCCGGGGAGCTGTTTTTT